This is a list of T cell receptor beta chains from one sample in a study of long-term antiretroviral therapy in people with HIV. This table comes from immunoSEQ multiplex PCR, and its TCRdb copy is limited to in-frame clones, with some not included. This table holds more than 45,000 clones, under 90% found once. This material consisted of unsorted PBMCs, taken 0.8 years after starting antiretroviral therapy. All receptors derive from a woman aged 18-29 years with HIV. Each CDR3 is given with its conserved first and last residue. D genes are given only for firm matches. A clone size is listed for some rows: how often the clone was seen (once, few, many), or a class if it is expanded.

TRBV7-9	NA	TRBJ2-5	TRBD2	CASSPEGGRGETQYF	TGTGCCAGCAGCCCGGAGGGCGGGAGAGGAGAGACCCAGTACTTC
TRBV7-9	NA	TRBJ2-1	NA	CASSGRDTANNEQFF	TGTGCCAGCAGCGGGCGGGACACGGCAAACAATGAGCAGTTCTTC
TRBV25-1	NA	TRBJ2-7	NA	CASSDGVGSYEQYF	TGTGCCAGCAGTGACGGGGTGGGGTCCTACGAGCAGTACTTC
TRBV19	NA	TRBJ2-3	NA	CASSIEGTQPTDTQYF	TGTGCCAGTAGTATCGAAGGGACCCAGCCAACAGATACGCAGTATTTT
TRBV7-2	NA	TRBJ2-7	TRBD2	CASSPRDGGRFYEQYF	TGTGCCAGCAGCCCTCGTGATGGCGGGAGGTTCTACGAGCAGTACTTC
TRBV29-1	few	TRBJ2-7	TRBD1	CSVEDAGRGSYEQYF	TGCAGCGTTGAAGATGCCGGCAGGGGGTCCTACGAGCAGTACTTC
TRBV27	once	TRBJ2-3	TRBD2	CASSSLAGGPDTQYF	TGTGCCAGCAGTTCCCTAGCGGGAGGGCCAGATACGCAGTATTTT
TRBV7-8	NA	TRBJ2-1	TRBD2	CASSLAQGGTGTSLDEQFF	TGTGCCAGCAGCTTAGCCCAGGGGGGGACCGGGACTAGCCTGGATGAGCAGTTCTTC
TRBV7-6	NA	TRBJ1-1	NA	CASSSGGTEAFF	TGTGCCAGCAGCTCGGGGGGCACTGAAGCTTTCTTT
TRBV6-1	NA	TRBJ2-2	TRBD2	CASSEDSSGRRTGELFF	TGTGCCAGCAGTGAAGATTCTAGCGGGAGACGGACCGGGGAGCTGTTTTTT
TRBV28	NA	TRBJ1-5	NA	CASSLMRGGNQPQHF	TGTGCCAGCAGTTTAATGCGGGGGGGAAATCAGCCCCAGCATTTT
TRBV10-3	NA	TRBJ2-1	TRBD2	CAISWTSGSSNYEQFF	TGTGCCATCAGTTGGACTAGCGGGAGCTCTAACTATGAGCAGTTCTTC
TRBV7-2	NA	TRBJ2-2	TRBD1	CASSLAQGAVTGELFF	TGTGCCAGCAGCTTAGCCCAGGGGGCGGTCACCGGGGAGCTGTTTTTT
TRBV10-1	few	TRBJ2-7	NA	CASSEGNPYEQYF	TGCGCCAGCAGTGAGGGCAACCCCTACGAGCAGTACTTC
TRBV7-3	NA	TRBJ1-1	NA	CASSPTSVNTEAFF	TGTGCCAGCAGCCCTACGTCGGTGAACACTGAAGCTTTCTTT
TRBV6-1	NA	TRBJ2-1	TRBD2	CASNGAGGWDEQFF	TGTGCCAGCAATGGAGCGGGAGGTTGGGATGAGCAGTTCTTC
TRBV5-1	NA	TRBJ1-2	NA	CASTVGGRAANYGYTF	TGCGCCAGCACCGTCGGCGGGCGGGCAGCGAACTATGGCTACACCTTC
TRBV15	NA	TRBJ2-6	NA	CATSRDGSGQGSGANVLTF	TGTGCCACCAGCAGAGATGGATCAGGGCAGGGATCTGGGGCCAACGTCCTGACTTTC
TRBV7-2	once	TRBJ1-2	TRBD1	CASSFIRDRGSGYTF	TGTGCCAGCAGCTTCATCCGGGACAGGGGTTCTGGCTACACCTTC
TRBV7-3	NA	TRBJ2-7	NA	CASSLIGESEQYF	TGTGCCAGCAGCTTGATAGGGGAGTCCGAGCAGTACTTC
TRBV7-7	NA	TRBJ2-3	NA	CASSSILTDTQYF	TGTGCTAGCAGCTCAATCCTCACAGATACGCAGTATTTT
TRBV5-1	once	TRBJ1-4	TRBD1	CASSLRPPRDSDNEKLFF	TGCGCCAGCAGCTTACGACCTCCAAGGGACAGCGATAATGAAAAACTGTTTTTT
TRBV4-1	few	TRBJ2-1	NA	CASSQDSFSYNEQFF	TGCGCCAGCAGCCAAGATTCCTTCTCCTACAATGAGCAGTTCTTC
TRBV28	NA	TRBJ1-5	NA	CASSLTGQGNNQPQHF	TGTGCCAGCAGTTTAACGGGGCAGGGCAACAATCAGCCCCAGCATTTT
TRBV2	few	TRBJ2-7	TRBD2	CASRPGLAGSGQYF	TGTGCCAGCAGGCCGGGACTAGCGGGTTCGGGGCAGTACTTC
TRBV11-3	NA	TRBJ2-1	NA	CASSSPFGGRTGNEQFF	TGTGCCAGCAGCTCTCCCTTCGGGGGGCGCACGGGTAATGAGCAGTTCTTC
TRBV27	NA	TRBJ1-4	TRBD1	CASGTAGTGANEKLFF	TGTGCCAGCGGCACCGCCGGGACAGGGGCTAATGAAAAACTGTTTTTT
TRBV18	NA	TRBJ2-7	TRBD2	CASSLLGLAAYEQYF	TGTGCCAGCTCACTACTGGGACTAGCGGCTTACGAGCAGTACTTC
TRBV29-1	NA	TRBJ1-2	NA	CSVVGQNYGYTF	TGCAGCGTTGTGGGGCAAAACTATGGCTACACCTTC
TRBV6-6	NA	TRBJ2-2	TRBD2	CASSLAGGSSGELFF	TGTGCCAGCAGCTTAGCGGGAGGAAGTAGCGGGGAGCTGTTTTTT
TRBV9	NA	TRBJ1-1	NA	CASSVNSNTEAFF	TGTGCCAGCAGCGTAAACAGCAACACTGAAGCTTTCTTT
TRBV11-1	few	TRBJ1-2	NA	CASSVPGSSSTF	TGTGCCAGCAGCGTCCCGGGCTCCTCATCCACCTTC
TRBV4-2	NA	TRBJ1-2	TRBD1	CASSQDARGRSYGYTF	TGTGCCAGCAGCCAAGACGCCAGGGGGCGCTCCTATGGCTACACCTTC
TRBV5-6	NA	TRBJ2-7	NA	CASSFGLQGVLVHEQYF	TGTGCCAGCAGCTTTGGGCTCCAAGGGGTTTTGGTCCACGAGCAGTACTTC
TRBV5-3	NA	TRBJ2-7	NA	CARSCGGARACGEQYF	TGTGCCAGAAGCTGCGGCGGGGCCAGGGCTTGTGGCGAGCAGTACTTC
TRBV27	NA	TRBJ2-7	NA	CASSLLGRGEYF	TGTGCCAGCAGTTTATTAGGCCGCGGGGAGTACTTC
TRBV2	NA	TRBJ2-7	NA	CASRDRPYEQYF	TGTGCCAGCAGGGACAGACCCTACGAGCAGTACTTC
TRBV7-2	NA	TRBJ1-3	TRBD1	CASSSIRGPGNTIYF	TGTGCCAGCAGCTCCATCAGGGGGCCGGGAAACACCATATATTTT
TRBV14	few	TRBJ2-1	NA	CASSQEVGFYEQFF	TGTGCCAGCAGCCAGGAAGTGGGTTTTTATGAGCAGTTCTTC
TRBV7-2	NA	TRBJ1-3	NA	CASSLWGLDTIYF	TGTGCCAGCAGCTTATGGGGTTTGGACACCATATATTTT
TRBV6-4	NA	TRBJ2-1	TRBD2	CASSDGLAGEVEQFF	TGTGCCAGCAGTGACGGACTAGCGGGAGAGGTAGAGCAGTTCTTC
TRBV5-1	NA	TRBJ1-4	TRBD1	CASSSDRGLSEKLFF	TGCGCCAGCAGCTCCGACAGGGGGCTTAGTGAAAAACTGTTTTTT
TRBV2	NA	TRBJ1-2	TRBD1	CASSADGTGALYGYTF	TGTGCCAGCAGCGCCGACGGGACAGGGGCGCTCTATGGCTACACCTTC
TRBV6-5	NA	TRBJ1-4	NA	CASKILRGGEKLFF	TGTGCCAGCAAAATTTTACGGGGTGGTGAAAAACTGTTTTTT
TRBV7-9	NA	TRBJ2-7	TRBD2	CASSSEGGRQYF	TGTGCCAGCAGCTCGGAGGGAGGGCGTCAGTACTTC
TRBV28	NA	TRBJ1-2	TRBD1	CASSLPGTGAGYGYTF	TGTGCCAGCAGTTTACCTGGGACAGGCGCCGGCTATGGCTACACCTTC
TRBV28	NA	TRBJ1-1	NA	CASSFRPLEAFF	TGTGCCAGCAGTTTTAGACCGCTTGAAGCTTTCTTT
TRBV5-1	NA	TRBJ1-5	TRBD1	CASSPGQGSAGRQPQHF	TGCGCCAGCAGCCCGGGACAGGGATCGGCGGGTCGTCAGCCCCAGCATTTT
TRBV19	NA	TRBJ2-7	TRBD2	CASSMGLQSYEQYF	TGTGCCAGTAGTATGGGACTACAATCCTACGAGCAGTACTTC
TRBV7-9	NA	TRBJ2-7	NA	CASSSPLTELYEQYF	TGTGCCAGCAGCTCCCCCCTGACAGAACTCTACGAGCAGTACTTC
TRBV6-4	NA	TRBJ2-3	TRBD2	CASSDSDLSGRNTDTQYF	TGTGCCAGCAGTGACTCGGACCTTAGCGGGAGGAACACAGATACGCAGTATTTT
TRBV4-3	NA	TRBJ2-3	NA	CASSPDGTPTSDTQYF	TGCGCCAGCAGCCCAGACGGGACCCCAACTTCAGATACGCAGTATTTT
TRBV27	NA	TRBJ2-1	NA	CASWDFAPDYNEQFF	TGTGCCAGCTGGGACTTCGCCCCGGATTACAATGAGCAGTTCTTC
TRBV18	NA	TRBJ1-5	NA	CASSPQGGPGYQPQHF	TGTGCCAGCTCACCACAGGGAGGGCCTGGGTATCAGCCCCAGCATTTT
TRBV6-5	NA	TRBJ2-2	NA	CASSFSRGAGGGELFF	TGTGCCAGCAGTTTCTCCCGGGGAGCTGGGGGCGGGGAGCTGTTTTTT